This entry describes one T cell receptor beta chain. The repertoire was sequenced with immunoSEQ multiplex PCR; TCRdb's copy has only in-frame clones and lacks some. The sample shows 75,000 to 100,000 clones, approximately 87% of them seen only once. The data stem from a study of T cell responses to AZD1222 COVID-19 vaccine. V was pared by 4 bases and J by 3 bases, with 12 bases of the junction left unmatched. There are 17 residues in the CDR3. CDR1 is SEHNR and CDR2 is FQNEAQ in the germline V gene (reference sequence). The V and J genes are TRBV7-9 and TRBJ2-5; 9 positions agree with TRBD2. The input for sequencing was peripheral blood, taken on day 0 of AZD1222 vaccination. The TCR sequence derives from an adult in good health. The chain's CDR3 is CASSWGIGGRAEETQYF. For the CDR3, the DNA is TGTGCCAGCAGCTGGGGTATCGGCGGGAGGGCGGAAGAGACCCAGTACTTC.